Listed here are 11 T cell receptor beta chains from one sample, sequenced in a study of shared clonotypes between healthy human individuals. Sequenced by immunoSEQ multiplex PCR; TCRdb stores in-frame clones only, minus some. Of over 750,000 clones listed, approximately 96% are singletons. Naive CD8 cells, CD45RO-negative and positively selected for CCR7, excluded terminally differentiated effector memory CD45RA+ cells. Specimen: naive CD8+ T cells sorted from blood. All receptors come from a man aged 30 to 45 in good health.

The V and J genes are TRBV27 and TRBJ2-3; D gene ambiguous. V dropped 5 bases and J dropped 5 bases, with 8 bases sitting between them. CDR1 MNHEY and CDR2 SMNVEV come from the germline V gene (reference sequence). The CDR3 is 12 residues long. Here the CDR3 DNA reads TGTGCCAGCAGTCCCGGTCTAGATACGCAGTATTTT. This sequence encodes CASSPGLDTQYF.

The rearrangement links TRBV19 to TRBJ1-1; TRBD1 matches at 8 bases. V shed 5 bases and J 3 bases; nucleotides not matched to a gene: 2. CDR3 length: 13 residues. CDR1 LNHDA and CDR2 SQIVND come from the germline V gene (reference sequence). The CDR3, as DNA: TGTGCCAGTAGTCCGACAGGGGACACTGAAGCTTTCTTT. Protein sequence: CASSPTGDTEAFF.

This chain joins TRBV14 and TRBJ2-1; unclear D gene. V was cut by 5 bases and J by 8 bases, with 7 bases left in between. This CDR3 comprises 11 residues. Germline values: CDR1 SGHDN, CDR2 FVKESK. DNA for the CDR3: TGTGCCAGCAGCTATAGTTATGAGCAGTTCTTC. Residues: CASSYSYEQFF. Supplemented by reference TRBV14 and TRBJ2-1, the full variable domain reads EAGVTQFPSHSVIEKGQTVTLRCDPISGHDNLYWYRRVMGKEIKFLLHFVKESKQDESGMPNNRFLAERTGGTYSTLKVQPAELEDSGVYFCASSYSYEQFFGPGTRLTVL.

The rearrangement uses TRBV7-9 and TRBJ2-7, with 13 bases lining up with TRBD2. CDR1 and CDR2 from the germline V gene are SEHNR and FQNEAQ (reference sequence). V gave up 4 bases and J gave up 8 bases; unmatched junction bases: 8. This CDR3 is 15 amino acids long. This CDR3 reads CASSSRTSGGRKQYF. In DNA form, the CDR3 reads TGTGCCAGCAGCTCCCGGACTAGCGGGGGTCGCAAGCAGTACTTC.

The rearrangement links TRBV2 to TRBJ2-5, with D possibly matching TRBD2 (6 bases). Per germline, CDR1 SNHLY and CDR2 FYNNEI. This CDR3 spans 17 amino acids. The ends were cut back, 8 bases at V and 5 bases at J, with 27 bases in the middle. CDR3 in DNA: TGTGCCAGCTCCGACTTGTTTGGGACGGGAGTAAAGGAGACCCAGTACTTC. Protein sequence: CASSDLFGTGVKETQYF.

The genes are TRBV14 and TRBJ2-1, with 14 nucleotides matching TRBD2. The ends lost 0 bases at V and 3 bases at J; junction bases unmatched: 7. The length of the CDR3 is 19 residues. Germline CDR1 is SGHDN and CDR2 is FVKESK. The CDR3 coding sequence is TGTGCCAGCAGCCAAGAGAAGGGACTAGCGGGAGTTTTCTACAATGAGCAGTTCTTC. As protein: CASSQEKGLAGVFYNEQFF. Full variable domain (remainder filled in from reference TRBV14 and TRBJ2-1): EAGVTQFPSHSVIEKGQTVTLRCDPISGHDNLYWYRRVMGKEIKFLLHFVKESKQDESGMPNNRFLAERTGGTYSTLKVQPAELEDSGVYFCASSQEKGLAGVFYNEQFFGPGTRLTVL.

The genes are TRBV7-9 and TRBJ2-1; D is unresolved. The germline V gene encodes CDR1 SEHNR and CDR2 FQNEAQ (reference sequence). V gave up 6 bases and J gave up 7 bases, with 7 bases separating them. The CDR3 extends over 11 amino acids. The CDR3 sequence: CASSPFNEQFF. The CDR3 bases are TGTGCCAGCAGTCCTTTTAATGAGCAGTTCTTC.

The chain joins TRBV5-4 to TRBJ2-1; TRBD1 might be the D (5 bases). Per the germline V gene, CDR1 is SGHNT and CDR2 is YYREEE (reference sequence). This CDR3 has 14 residues. Trimming removed 4 bases from V and 10 bases from J, with 18 bases in between. For the CDR3, the DNA is TGTGCCAGCAGCCAAGGGGTTACGGCGGACGAGCAGTTCTTC. This gives the protein CASSQGVTADEQFF.

The V call is TRBV7-2, the J call TRBJ2-7, with 11 bases identical to TRBD2. The CDR3 contains 16 residues. Trimming at V came to 5 bases and at J to 3 bases, leaving 9 bases not matched to a gene. CDR1 and CDR2 from the germline V gene are SGHTA and FQGNSA. The chain's CDR3 is CASSPRRGLADYEQYF. The CDR3 coding sequence is TGTGCCAGCAGCCCTCGAAGGGGACTAGCGGACTACGAGCAGTACTTC.

The chain is built from TRBV27 and TRBJ2-1, with no clear D. This CDR3 region has 15 residues. Trimming pared 3 bases from V and 5 bases from J, leaving 14 bases between. Germline V gives CDR1 MNHEY, CDR2 SMNVEV (reference sequence). The CDR3 sequence: CASSLGFRLNNEQFF. The DNA of the CDR3 is TGTGCCAGCAGTTTGGGTTTTCGGCTGAACAATGAGCAGTTCTTC.

The gene calls are TRBV5-4 and TRBJ2-5, with D possibly matching TRBD1 (5 bases). Germline V gene lookup returns CDR1 SGHNT and CDR2 YYREEE (reference sequence). V was trimmed by 1 base and J by 3 bases, leaving 19 bases between them. CDR3 length: 17 amino acids. As DNA, the CDR3 is TGTGCCAGCAGCTTGATCCCCCGGCAGGGTCCCAAAGAGACCCAGTACTTC. Amino acid sequence: CASSLIPRQGPKETQYF.